This TCR beta chain is from a study of metastatic and nonmetastatic thyroid tumors. Study as a whole: Across blood and tumor or nodule tissue, repertoires from malignant and benign thyroid patients were compared with one another.

Per germline, CDR1 SGHTA and CDR2 FQGNSA. V gave up 5 bases and J gave up 5 bases, with 15 bases separating them. The CDR3 has 14 residues. None of the patients had undergone any treatment ahead of thyroid surgery. Under the authors' procedure: CDR3 was compared across clinicopathological groups, and the resulting differences were used to build a distant-metastasis classifier for papillary thyroid cancer. TCRdb reassembled clones from the PCR reads with MiXCR. The V and J calls were not made by the authors but by TCRdb's processing. Among some 2,000 clones listed, roughly 40% were seen once. The rearrangement uses TRBV7-2 and TRBJ1-2, with D possibly TRBD1 on 5 matching bases. The receptor was derived from a female donor with papillary thyroid cancer or a benign thyroid nodule (not recorded which). Some clones in this sample may be carry-over from other donors' samples. The source material was adjacent normal tissue. The CDR3 spells CASSPGPEGYGYTF. The CDR3 DNA reads as TGTGCCAGCAGCCCGGGACCGGAAGGTTATGGCTACACCTTC.